This T cell receptor (beta chain) was sequenced for a study of beta chain features in type 1 diabetes. Study information: Healthy donors and patients had similar age, gender and cell yields.

The germline V and J ends were trimmed by 8 bases and 1 base, with 14 bases remaining between them. The CDR3 totals 14 residues. Germline CDR1 is GTSNPN and CDR2 is SVGIG (reference sequence). Every sorted population was more than 95% pure. General study results and limits: People with Type 1 diabetes carried modestly yet significantly shorter TCRB CDR3s in all four CD4+ subsets.

This clone was detected a few times. No antigen is known for it. The study reverse transcribed the entire isolated RNA, so it sequenced expressed TCRB transcripts. Measured with immunoSEQ multiplex PCR; TCRdb has only the in-frame clones, and not every one. The sample contains 200,000 to 300,000 clones, around 26% of which appear only once. Sequences were obtained from central memory CD4+ T cells from blood. The chain is built from TRBV30 and TRBJ2-2; a possible D gene is TRBD1 (6 bases). The clonotype comes from a young man in good health. The CDR3 loop is CAGPRGQNTGELFF. In DNA form, the CDR3 reads TGTGCCGGCCCCCGGGGACAGAACACCGGGGAGCTGTTTTTT.